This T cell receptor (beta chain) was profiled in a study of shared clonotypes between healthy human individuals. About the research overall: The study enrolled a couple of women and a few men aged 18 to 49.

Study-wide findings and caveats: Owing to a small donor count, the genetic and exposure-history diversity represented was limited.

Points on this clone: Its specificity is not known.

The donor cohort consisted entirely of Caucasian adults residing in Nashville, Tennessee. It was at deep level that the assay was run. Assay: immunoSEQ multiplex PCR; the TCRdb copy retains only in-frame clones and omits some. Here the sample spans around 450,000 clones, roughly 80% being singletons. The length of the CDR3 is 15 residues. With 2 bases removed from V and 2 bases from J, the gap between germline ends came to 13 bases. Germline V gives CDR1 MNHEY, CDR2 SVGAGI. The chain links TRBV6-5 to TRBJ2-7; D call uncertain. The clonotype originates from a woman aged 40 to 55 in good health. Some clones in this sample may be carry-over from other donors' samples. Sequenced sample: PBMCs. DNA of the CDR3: TGTGCCAGCAGTTACCCCGGTAGGCCGCCCTACGAGCAGTACTTC. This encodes CASSYPGRPPYEQYF.